This TCR beta chain comes out of a study of shared T cell receptors in the human thymus. The method was immunoSEQ multiplex PCR; TCRdb's version includes in-frame clones alone and lacks a portion of them. The repertoire holds hundreds of thousands of clones, 70% to 90% seen once, with just under 0.0095% in the top ten. Trimming pared 0 bases from V and 3 bases from J, leaving 13 bases between. The V gene's germline CDR1 is SGHRS and CDR2 YFSETQ. This CDR3 has 15 residues. These data were also filed under a second study, of human thymus T cells. That study adds: Overlap was high between thymic repertoires from unrelated individuals, as reported in related research.

The clonotype originates from a boy younger than two with a congenital heart defect. Sequencing used thymocytes. The genes are TRBV5-1 and TRBJ2-7, with unresolved D. CDR3 amino acids: CASSLEATSRYEQYF. CDR3 nucleotides: TGCGCCAGCAGCTTGGAAGCTACCTCCCGCTACGAGCAGTACTTC.